The source of this T cell receptor (beta chain) is a study of cytomegalovirus exposure and HLA in healthy donors (dated by TCRdb to 2016 to 2017). Describing the broader study: In an earlier analysis of approximately 500 of the donors, under 300 Gb of sequence data and about 110 million unique TCR beta sequences from approximately 180 million T cells were reported. Roughly 5 DR-DQ haplotypes were handled as single units for association and clustering, since linkage in the cohort was strong. The study used immunosequencing to profile the T cell repertoires of hundreds of subjects and linked those repertoires to cytomegalovirus serostatus. Genome-wide SNP genotypes for about three fifths of the 666 donors were used in a later genetic analysis, which treated that subset as a discovery cohort. The study combined high-throughput TCR immunosequencing, statistical association of individual TCRs with disease status, and machine learning to predict cytomegalovirus infection status. About 320 gigabases of sequencing data and 78 million or so unique TCR sequences were included in an early release covering around 650 HLA-typed donors. The number of typed donors differed by locus: 629-630 for A, B, C, DRB1 and DQB1; approximately 530 for DQA1; 606 for DPA1; and around 450 for DPB1. All discovery cohort repertoires had been generated using a single sequencing platform. The study aimed to test whether signatures of past pathogen exposure could be identified by cataloging public T cell receptors. In the later analysis, no new phenotypic data were used to find candidate immune exposures; instead, reliance was placed on TCR beta sequences and their occurrence across donors. Donor age, sex, ethnicity and CMV serostatus were compiled alongside the repertoire data. An earlier analysis of 450 to 750 of the donors used high-throughput TCR beta sequencing to judge whether each TCR beta V gene segment behaved as functional or pseudogenic. Of the 350 to 450 genotyped donors, about 84% fell in the genetic ancestry cluster associated with self-reported Caucasian donors. In a later analysis, previously published TCR beta repertoires from roughly 710 donors were re-analyzed and high-resolution HLA genotyping was added so that TCR occurrence patterns could be studied. Both class I and class II loci were covered by HLA typing, at four-digit resolution. A separate validation cohort of about 110 different subjects was used in addition to the approximately 640-subject first cohort. On average, approximately 250,000 unique TCR beta nucleotide sequences were sequenced per donor among about 400 genotyped donors of the cohort, with about 19% of those sequences being non-productive. Points the paper makes about the study in general: Roughly uniform sequencing depth across donors was assumed in presence/absence analyses, although this assumption may not hold. Because counts were too low, roughly 16 rarely observed V segments, including chromosome 9 orphons, were excluded from the earlier analysis of 587 of the donors. Compared with equally common non-associated chains, HLA-associated TCR beta chains in a later analysis were more clonally expanded and had lower generation probabilities. In a later genetic analysis, fewer N-insertions in productive TCRs were reported among donors in an Asian-associated ancestry cluster than the approximately 670-donor mean. A further reported finding was that TCR beta sequences accurately predicted the HLA-A and HLA-B alleles for most subjects in the first cohort. Cytomegalovirus status was reported to be diagnosed by the classifier with high specificity and sensitivity in both the original and validation cohorts. According to a later analysis, most CMV-associated TCR beta chains appeared to be HLA-restricted, and the HLA associations seemed to be driven largely by CMV exposure. Several of the top co-occurrence clusters appeared to be linked to parvovirus B19, influenza, CMV and Epstein-Barr virus, according to a later analysis. In vitro tests confirmed that three of the cytomegalovirus-associated TCR beta chains recognize cytomegalovirus antigens. Linkage disequilibrium might explain the correlated functional status among segregating V segments, but an unknown experimental factor could not be excluded. The study gave a list of roughly 150 TCR beta chains associated with cytomegalovirus. Strong co-occurrence of HLA alleles, especially DR and DQ, made assigning TCR associations to individual alleles difficult. Because some donors lacked HLA typing at each locus, the association tests relied only on the typed subset. Some IMGT-functional V segments, including TRBV6-2 and TRBV6-3, could not be distinguished by the 87-base-pair reads and were therefore excluded. Immune exposure information for the cohort was limited to CMV serostatus. In a later analysis, 16,951 TCR beta sequences were associated with specific HLA alleles at a false discovery rate of 0.05. Most TCR sequences were seen in very few donors, while some public TCRs were found in many individuals. It was suggested by the authors that the approach could potentially be generalized to other disease states and immunological phenotypes. In a later analysis, TCR association rates were found to vary across HLA loci, with the most associated TCRs seen for DRB1 alleles and the fewest for HLA-C alleles. In this cohort, only TCR beta chains were sequenced, and detectable features were limited by the absence of alpha or paired-chain data. In a later genetic analysis, a missense DCLRE1C variant was associated with V-gene and J-gene trimming of TCR beta chains, and the association was replicated in an independent cohort. An earlier analysis of approximately 530 of the donors showed that most TCR beta V segments appeared in productive rearrangements either about 90% or about 30% of the time, which broadly matched IMGT annotations. A group of highly shared sequence variants was considered likely to be a technical artifact of the sequencing pipeline.

Cut back by 3 bases and 3 bases, the V and J ends lie 19 bases apart. Its CDR3 holds 16 amino acids, cysteine through phenylalanine. Only the CDR3 portion is preserved as DNA: 48 bases, with reading frame beginning at the first base. CDR1 and CDR2 (SGHNT, YYREEE) derive from the germline V gene (reference sequence). Note on this clone: Its antigen remains unidentified.

Preparation of the library involved the immunoSEQ multiplex PCR assay. A mixture of 60 forward primers for TCR Vbeta segments and 13 reverse primers for TCR Jbeta segments was used in the multiplex PCR. The CDR3 region of rearranged TCR beta genes was amplified from genomic DNA by a multiplex PCR assay. On the Illumina HiSeq System, the amplified TCR beta libraries were sequenced as 87-base-pair reads. In the paper's pipeline: Across the roughly 640 repertoires, a later analysis counted 60 million to 90 million unique TCR beta chains, some 11 million of which were shared by at least two donors. Raw reads were error-corrected and collapsed into unique sequences by a nearest-neighbor algorithm in which closely related sequences were merged to remove PCR and sequencing errors. To assign V, D and J gene segments, CDR3 sequences were aligned to IMGT reference sequences. For a sequence to be retained, a match of at least six nucleotides to both a V gene segment and a J gene segment was required. Rearrangements were called productive when the CDR3 lacked stop codons and stayed in frame with V and J; all others were non-productive. Following IMGT convention, CDR3 was defined as the stretch from the second conserved V-encoded cysteine to the conserved J-encoded phenylalanine. The earlier analysis of 587 of the donors excluded sequences that lacked an unambiguous match to a single V gene segment. An earlier analysis of 550 to 650 of the donors classified V segments as functional when productive rearrangements were above 56.7% and as segregating when the standard deviation between donors was above 5%. A statistical classification framework was built to diagnose cytomegalovirus status from the catalog of TCR beta chain sequences. In a later analysis, TCR nucleotide sequences were compared against IMGT/GENE-DB human TR gene sequences so that V and J genes could be assigned. Using the TCRdist pipeline, a later analysis assigned CDR3 sequences along with most-parsimonious VDJ recombination scenarios. In a later analysis, each TCR beta chain was defined by its CDR3 amino acid sequence together with its V-gene family, and reads without a unique V-gene family were excluded. In a later analysis, several hundred highly shared, low-generation-probability nucleotide sequences were removed to address suspected cross-contamination and a sequencing artifact. In a later analysis, a clonal expansion index was calculated for each public chain from normalized within-repertoire ranks of inferred template counts. In a later analysis, generation probabilities were computed with a VDJ recombination model fitted to out-of-frame rearrangements, and the resulting probabilities were checked against IGoR. Hypergeometric tests were used in a later analysis to score TCR-TCR, TCR-HLA and TCR-CMV co-occurrence, with a repertoire-size bias correction applied to the TCR pairs. To estimate false discovery rates, a later analysis permuted the HLA or CMV assignments 20 times. In a later analysis, co-occurring TCRs were grouped with DBSCAN, and TCRdist sequence similarity was added when clustering was performed within HLA-allele-positive subsets. Co-occurrence clustering excluded repertoires with fewer than 30,000 or more than 120,000 public chains, plus five with anomalous nucleotide sharing. TCRdb mirrors the immuneACCESS table, restricted to in-frame sequences. Some clones are absent from its copies; in checked studies, under half trace to an unresolved V gene, and the reason for the others is unknown. V and J calls and clone size follow that table, whereas D and trimming were derived from the DNA. For this sample, the table gives 70,000 or so clones. The ten most abundant clones make up less than 6% of the sample.

The cohort consisted of hundreds of healthy bone marrow donors. At the time of sampling, all cohort members were nominally healthy, though unrecorded immune exposures were likely present. The donor tested CMV seronegative and was one of the 352 seronegative cohort members. Every donor gave a peripheral blood sample, and the peripheral blood mononuclear cells from that sample were used for TCR beta sequencing. The Qiagen DNeasy Blood Extraction Kit was used to extract genomic DNA from the blood cell samples. The V and J segments used are TRBV5-4 and TRBJ2-7, and perhaps TRBD1 as D gene, on 5 matching bases. This sequence originates from a man between 40 and 49 years old in good health and CMV-seronegative. Sequenced input: PBMCs. This receptor has the CDR3 CASSSPAGLRDYEQYF. The nucleotides read TGTGCCAGCAGCTCCCCTGCAGGGTTAAGGGACTACGAGCAGTACTTC.